This TCR beta chain was captured in a study of blood T cells in healthy people across ages. On the study more broadly: About one barcoded beta molecule was captured per two T cells (by template switching).

In germline, CDR1 is MDHEN, CDR2 SYDVKM. The CDR3 length is 12 residues. The ends were cut back, 6 bases at V and 7 bases at J, with 13 bases in the middle. The second PCR ran roughly 7 to 12 cycles with a sample-barcoded 5' primer and J-beta primers. From the 5' RACE reads, TCRdb called clonotypes with MiXCR, one entry per CDR3 protein. The profile covers roughly 1.5 million distinct CDR3 sequences, with approximately 43% appearing a single time and less than 5% taken by the ten largest. This clonotype was seen only a few times. The chain is built from TRBV28 and TRBJ2-7; D perhaps matches TRBD1 (6 bases). Sequencing was performed on blood. This clonotype was obtained from a woman under 30 in good health. Here the CDR3 reads CASSVTGFEQYF. The CDR3 DNA sequence: TGTGCCAGCAGCGTTACAGGGTTTGAGCAGTACTTC.